The sequence of this TCR beta chain was determined in a study of cytomegalovirus exposure and HLA in healthy donors. CDR1 is SQVTM, CDR2 ANQGSEA, per germline. The V end lost 6 bases, the J end lost 5 bases, and 16 bases lay between the germline ends. CDR3 length: 13 amino acids. PCR employed 60 Vbeta and 13 Jbeta primers. The assay was immunoSEQ multiplex PCR, and TCRdb's table has in-frame clones only and misses some. The sample lists more than 90,000 clones; roughly 72% were seen once. The sequence was obtained from a woman in her forties or fifties in good health and CMV-seropositive. The gene calls are TRBV29-1 and TRBJ2-5; TRBD1 might be the D (5 bases). Sequenced material: PBMCs. This CDR3 is CSVSDSPRETQYF. The CDR3 bases are TGCAGCGTCTCCGACAGTCCCCGGGAGACCCAGTACTTC.